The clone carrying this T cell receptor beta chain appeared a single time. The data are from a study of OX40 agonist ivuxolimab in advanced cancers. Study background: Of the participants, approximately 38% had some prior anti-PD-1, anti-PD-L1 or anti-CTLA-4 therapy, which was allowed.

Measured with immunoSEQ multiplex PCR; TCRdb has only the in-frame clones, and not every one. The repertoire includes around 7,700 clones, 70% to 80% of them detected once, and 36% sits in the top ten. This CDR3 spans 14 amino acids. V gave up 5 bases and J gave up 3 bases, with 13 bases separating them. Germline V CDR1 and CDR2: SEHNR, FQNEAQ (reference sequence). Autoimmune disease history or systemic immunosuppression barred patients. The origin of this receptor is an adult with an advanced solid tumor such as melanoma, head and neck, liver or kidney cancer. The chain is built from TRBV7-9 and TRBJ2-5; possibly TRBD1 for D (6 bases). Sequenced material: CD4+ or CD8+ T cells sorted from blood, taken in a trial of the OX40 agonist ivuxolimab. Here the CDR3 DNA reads TGTGCCAGCAGCCCTTCTCGGACAGAAGAGACCCAGTACTTC. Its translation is CASSPSRTEETQYF.